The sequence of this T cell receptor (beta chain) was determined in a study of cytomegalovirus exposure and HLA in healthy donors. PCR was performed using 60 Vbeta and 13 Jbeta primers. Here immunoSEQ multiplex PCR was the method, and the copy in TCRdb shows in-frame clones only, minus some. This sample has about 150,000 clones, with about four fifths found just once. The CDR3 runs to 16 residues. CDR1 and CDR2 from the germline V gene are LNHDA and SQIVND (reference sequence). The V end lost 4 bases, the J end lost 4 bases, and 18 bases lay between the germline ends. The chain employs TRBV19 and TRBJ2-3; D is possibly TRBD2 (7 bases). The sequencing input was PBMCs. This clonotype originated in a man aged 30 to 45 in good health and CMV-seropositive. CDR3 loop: CASSTRTRGGPDTQYF. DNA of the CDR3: TGTGCCAGTAGTACAAGGACTAGAGGGGGGCCAGATACGCAGTATTTT. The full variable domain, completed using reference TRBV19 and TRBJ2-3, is DGGITQSPKYLFRKEGQNVTLSCEQNLNHDAMYWYRQDPGQGLRLIYYSQIVNDFQKGDIAEGYSVSREKKESFPLTVTSAQKNPTAFYLCASSTRTRGGPDTQYFGPGTRLTVL.